This T cell receptor beta chain was sequenced for a study of T-cell reconstitution after alpha-beta-depleted transplantation in children. Researchers prepared the TCRbeta library using unique molecular identifiers, the study reports. Via MiXCR, TCRdb re-called the PCR reads, giving one row per CDR3 protein. The sample carries 500,000 to 750,000 distinct CDR3 sequences, 13% recorded once. The CDR3 runs 14 residues. Per germline, CDR1 SGHAT and CDR2 FQDESV (reference sequence). V lost 2 bases, J lost 2 bases, and 7 bases lay in between. This clonotype was counted between two and nine times. The TCR originated in a male patient aged 10 to 17 who had a stem cell transplant for acute myeloid leukemia, so the T cells may come from the graft donor. The chain has TRBV11-1 and TRBJ2-1; D ambiguous. Material: PBMCs, mostly from graft donor cells, obtained 360 days after TCRalphabeta/CD19-depleted stem cell transplant. The CDR3 loop is CASSLSSAYNEQFF. CDR3 DNA sequence: TGTGCCAGCAGCTTAAGTTCAGCCTACAATGAGCAGTTCTTC.